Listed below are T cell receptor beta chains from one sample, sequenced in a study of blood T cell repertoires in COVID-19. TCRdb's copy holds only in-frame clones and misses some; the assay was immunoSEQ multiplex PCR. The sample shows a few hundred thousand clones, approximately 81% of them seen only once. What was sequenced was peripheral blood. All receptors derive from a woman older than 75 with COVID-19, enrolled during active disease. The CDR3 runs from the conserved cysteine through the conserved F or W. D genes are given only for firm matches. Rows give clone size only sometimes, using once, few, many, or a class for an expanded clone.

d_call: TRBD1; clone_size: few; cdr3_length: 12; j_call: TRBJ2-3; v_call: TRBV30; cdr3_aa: CALGQGTDTQYF; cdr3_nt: TGTGCCTTAGGACAGGGAACAGATACGCAGTATTTT
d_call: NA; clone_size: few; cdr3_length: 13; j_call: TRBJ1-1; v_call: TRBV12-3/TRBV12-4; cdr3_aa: CASSLAAHTEAFF; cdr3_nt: TGTGCCAGCAGTTTAGCGGCCCACACTGAAGCTTTCTTT
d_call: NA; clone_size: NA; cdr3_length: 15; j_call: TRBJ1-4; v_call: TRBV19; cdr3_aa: CASSMSGGALEKLFF; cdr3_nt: TGTGCCAGTAGTATGTCGGGGGGGGCACTTGAAAAACTGTTTTTT
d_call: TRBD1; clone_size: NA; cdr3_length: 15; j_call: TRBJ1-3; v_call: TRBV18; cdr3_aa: CASSLDRGPGNTIYF; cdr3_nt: TGTGCCAGCTCACTCGACAGGGGCCCTGGAAACACCATATATTTT
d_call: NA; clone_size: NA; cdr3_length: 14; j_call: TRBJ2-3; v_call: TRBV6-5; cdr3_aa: CASSFEAGTDTQYF; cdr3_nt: TGTGCCAGCAGTTTTGAAGCGGGCACAGATACGCAGTATTTT
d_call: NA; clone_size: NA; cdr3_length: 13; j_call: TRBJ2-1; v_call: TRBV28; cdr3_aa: CASQGRSYNEQFF; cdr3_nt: TGTGCCAGCCAGGGTCGCTCCTACAATGAGCAGTTCTTC
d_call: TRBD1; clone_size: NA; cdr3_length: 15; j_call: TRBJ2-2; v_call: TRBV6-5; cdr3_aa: CASTRDRGRRGELFF; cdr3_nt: TGTGCCAGCACCCGGGACAGGGGTAGAAGGGGGGAGCTGTTTTTT
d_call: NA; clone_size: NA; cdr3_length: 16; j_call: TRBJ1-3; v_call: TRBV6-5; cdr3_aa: CASSYTQQARGNTIYF; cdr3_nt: TGTGCCAGCAGTTACACGCAACAGGCGAGGGGAAACACCATATATTTT
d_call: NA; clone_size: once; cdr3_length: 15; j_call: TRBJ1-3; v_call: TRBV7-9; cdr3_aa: CASSLAGPSSNTIYF; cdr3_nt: TGTGCCAGCAGCTTGGCGGGACCCTCCTCGAACACCATATATTTT
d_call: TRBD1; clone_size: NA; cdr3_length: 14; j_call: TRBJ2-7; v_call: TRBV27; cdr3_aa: CASSLGPSGGEQYF; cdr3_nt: TGTGCCAGCAGTTTAGGGCCCTCAGGGGGCGAGCAGTACTTC
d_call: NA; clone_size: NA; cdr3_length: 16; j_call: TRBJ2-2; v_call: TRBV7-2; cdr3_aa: CASSFVAGTDTGELFF; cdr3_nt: TGTGCCAGCAGCTTCGTCGCCGGGACTGACACCGGGGAGCTGTTTTTT
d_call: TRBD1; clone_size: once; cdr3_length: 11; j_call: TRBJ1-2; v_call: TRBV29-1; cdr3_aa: CSFGQAGGYTF; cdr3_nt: TGCAGCTTCGGACAGGCCGGTGGCTACACCTTC
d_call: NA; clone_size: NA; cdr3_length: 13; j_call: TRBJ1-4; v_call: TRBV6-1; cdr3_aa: CASSEGVSEKLFF; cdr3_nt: TGTGCCAGCAGTGAAGGGGTTAGCGAAAAACTGTTTTTT
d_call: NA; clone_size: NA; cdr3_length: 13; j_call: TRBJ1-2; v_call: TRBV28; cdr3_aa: CASIKGTNYGYTF; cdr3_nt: TGTGCCAGCATTAAGGGGACTAACTATGGCTACACCTTC
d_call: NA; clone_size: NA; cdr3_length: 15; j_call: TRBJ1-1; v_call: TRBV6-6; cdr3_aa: CASSYPSRGDTEAFF; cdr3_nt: TGTGCCAGCAGTTACCCAAGCAGAGGTGACACTGAAGCTTTCTTT
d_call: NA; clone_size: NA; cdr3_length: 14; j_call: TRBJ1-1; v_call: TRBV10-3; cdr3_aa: CAISESTFKSEAFF; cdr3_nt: TGTGCCATCAGTGAGTCGACATTTAAATCAGAAGCTTTCTTT
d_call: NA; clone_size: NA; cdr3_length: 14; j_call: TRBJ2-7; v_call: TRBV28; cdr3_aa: CASSLAASVYEQYF; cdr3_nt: TGTGCCAGCAGTTTAGCAGCGAGCGTCTACGAGCAGTACTTC
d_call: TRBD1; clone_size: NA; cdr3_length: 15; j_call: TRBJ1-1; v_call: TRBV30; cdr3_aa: CAWSPRTGSNTEAFF; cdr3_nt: TGTGCCTGGAGTCCACGGACAGGTTCCAACACTGAAGCTTTCTTT